The entry below describes one TCR beta chain. Its antigen is still unknown. The entry originates in a study of glioma-infiltrating T cells after dendritic cell vaccination. On the study more broadly: Autologous tumor lysate-pulsed dendritic cell vaccination was given between the early 2000s and the early 2010s. Study-level results: Patients with more pretreatment TILs had longer time to progression and survival.

Selection required adequate fresh-frozen tumor tissue plus more than two years' survival data. In germline, CDR1 is SGHTA, CDR2 FQGNSA. The germline V and J ends were trimmed by 8 bases and 7 bases, with 15 bases remaining between them. The CDR3 sequence is 13 residues long. Method: immunoSEQ multiplex PCR; TCRdb's copy keeps in-frame clones and lacks some. This sample has tens of thousands of clones; 90% to 95% occur once, and the top ten carry roughly 2%. The rearrangement links TRBV7-2 to TRBJ1-5; D is perhaps TRBD1 (6 bases). This sequence originates from a human donor with glioblastoma. The specimen was blood, collected before dendritic cell vaccination. The CDR3 DNA follows: TGTGCCAGCGGACGACCAGGGGAGCAGCCCCAGCATTTT. It yields the protein CASGRPGEQPQHF.